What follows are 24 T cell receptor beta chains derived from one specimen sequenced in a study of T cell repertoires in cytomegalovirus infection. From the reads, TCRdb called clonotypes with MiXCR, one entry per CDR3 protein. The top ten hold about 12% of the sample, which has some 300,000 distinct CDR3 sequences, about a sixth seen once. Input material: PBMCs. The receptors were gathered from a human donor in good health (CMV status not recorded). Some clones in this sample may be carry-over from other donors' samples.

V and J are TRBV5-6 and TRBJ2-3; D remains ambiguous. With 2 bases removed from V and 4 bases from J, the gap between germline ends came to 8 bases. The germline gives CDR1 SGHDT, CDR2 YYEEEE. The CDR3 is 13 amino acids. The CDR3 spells CASSLGTPDTQYF. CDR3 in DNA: TGTGCCAGCAGCTTAGGCACACCAGATACGCAGTATTTT.

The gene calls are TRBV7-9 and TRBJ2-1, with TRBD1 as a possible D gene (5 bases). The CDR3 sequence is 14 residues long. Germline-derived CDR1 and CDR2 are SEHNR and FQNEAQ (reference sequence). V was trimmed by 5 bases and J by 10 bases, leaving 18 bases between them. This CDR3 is CASSLGAGPREQFF. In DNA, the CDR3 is TGTGCCAGCAGCCTAGGGGCAGGCCCACGGGAGCAGTTCTTC.

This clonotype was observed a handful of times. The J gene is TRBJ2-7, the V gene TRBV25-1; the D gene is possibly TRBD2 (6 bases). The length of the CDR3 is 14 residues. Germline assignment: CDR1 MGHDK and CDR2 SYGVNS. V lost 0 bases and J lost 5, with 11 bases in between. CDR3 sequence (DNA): TGTGCCAGCAGTGAATACGCAGGGAGGAACGAGCAGTACTTC. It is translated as CASSEYAGRNEQYF.

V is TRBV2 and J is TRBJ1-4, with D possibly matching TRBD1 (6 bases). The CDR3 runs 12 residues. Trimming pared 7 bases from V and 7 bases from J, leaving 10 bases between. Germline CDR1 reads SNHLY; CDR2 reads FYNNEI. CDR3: CASTGVVEKLFF. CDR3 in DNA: TGTGCCAGCACAGGGGTAGTTGAAAAACTGTTTTTT.

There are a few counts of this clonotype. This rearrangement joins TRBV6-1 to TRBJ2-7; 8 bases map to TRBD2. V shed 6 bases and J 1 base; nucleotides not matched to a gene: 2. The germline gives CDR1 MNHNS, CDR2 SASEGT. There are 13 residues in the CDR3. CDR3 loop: CASSGGESYEQYF. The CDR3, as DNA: TGTGCCAGCAGCGGGGGGGAATCCTACGAGCAGTACTTC.

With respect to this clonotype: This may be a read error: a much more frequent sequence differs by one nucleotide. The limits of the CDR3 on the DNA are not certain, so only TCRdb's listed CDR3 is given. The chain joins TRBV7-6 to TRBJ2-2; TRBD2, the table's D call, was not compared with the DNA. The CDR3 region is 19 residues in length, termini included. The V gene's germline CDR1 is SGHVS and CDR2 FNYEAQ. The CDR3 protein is CASSLWASGTGPRTGEPFF.

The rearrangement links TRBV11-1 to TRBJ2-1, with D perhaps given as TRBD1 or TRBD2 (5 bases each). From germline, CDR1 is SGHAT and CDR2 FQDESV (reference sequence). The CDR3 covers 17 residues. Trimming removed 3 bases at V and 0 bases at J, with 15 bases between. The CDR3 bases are TGTGCCAGCAGCTTCCAACCCGGGGCCGGCTCCTACAATGAGCAGTTCTTC. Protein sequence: CASSFQPGAGSYNEQFF.

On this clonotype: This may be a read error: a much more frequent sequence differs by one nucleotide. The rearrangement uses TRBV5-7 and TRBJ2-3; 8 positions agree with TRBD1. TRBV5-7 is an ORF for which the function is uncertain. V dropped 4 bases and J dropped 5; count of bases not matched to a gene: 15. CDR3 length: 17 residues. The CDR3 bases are TGTGCCAGCAGCGCGGATATGAAGGACAGGGACAGAGATACGCAGTATTTT. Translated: CASSADMKDRDRDTQYF.

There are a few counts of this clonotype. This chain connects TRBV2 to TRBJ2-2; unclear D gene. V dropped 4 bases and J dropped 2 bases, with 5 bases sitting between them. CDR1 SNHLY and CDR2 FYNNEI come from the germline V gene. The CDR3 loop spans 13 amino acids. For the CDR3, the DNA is TGTGCCAGCAGTGCTATCAACACCGGGGAGCTGTTTTTT. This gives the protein CASSAINTGELFF.

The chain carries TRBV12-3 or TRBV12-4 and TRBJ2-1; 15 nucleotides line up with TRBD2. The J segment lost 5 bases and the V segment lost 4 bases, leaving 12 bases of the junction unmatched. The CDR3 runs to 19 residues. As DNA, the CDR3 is TGTGCCAGCAGTTCCCGCAATCGCGGACTAGCGGGGGGGAACAATGAGCAGTTCTTC. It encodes CASSSRNRGLAGGNNEQFF.

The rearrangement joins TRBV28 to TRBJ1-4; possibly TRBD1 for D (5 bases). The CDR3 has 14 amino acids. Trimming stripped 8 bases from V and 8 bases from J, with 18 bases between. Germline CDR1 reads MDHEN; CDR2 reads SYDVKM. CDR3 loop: CASSPGGVKEKLFF. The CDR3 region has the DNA TGTGCCAGCTCCCCCGGGGGGGTTAAAGAAAAACTGTTTTTT.

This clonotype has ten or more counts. The chain's CDR3 is CASSLRPARQPQHF. The CDR3 DNA is TGTGCCAGCAGTTTGAGACCCGCGCGGCAGCCCCAGCATTTT. The chain carries TRBV28 and TRBJ1-5; D is ambiguous. This CDR3 is 14 amino acids long. Germline V gene lookup returns CDR1 MDHEN and CDR2 SYDVKM. V lost 3 bases, J lost 7 bases, and 13 bases lay in between.

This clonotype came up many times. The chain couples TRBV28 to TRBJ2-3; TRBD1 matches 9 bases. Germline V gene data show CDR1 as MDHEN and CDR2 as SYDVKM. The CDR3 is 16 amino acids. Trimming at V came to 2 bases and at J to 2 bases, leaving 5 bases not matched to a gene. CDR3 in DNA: TGTGCCAGCAGTTTAGTGGGACAGGGCCACACAGATACGCAGTATTTT. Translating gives CASSLVGQGHTDTQYF.

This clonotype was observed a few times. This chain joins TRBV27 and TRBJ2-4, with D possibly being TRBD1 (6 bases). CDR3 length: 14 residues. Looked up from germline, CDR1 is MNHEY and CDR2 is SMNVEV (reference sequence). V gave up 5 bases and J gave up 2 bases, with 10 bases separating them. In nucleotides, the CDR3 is TGTGCCAGCAGTATTAGGGGGACCAAAAACATTCAGTACTTC. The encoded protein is CASSIRGTKNIQYF.

The CDR3 sequence is CASSNWGSGNTIYF. The CDR3 DNA reads as TGTGCCAGCAGTAATTGGGGGTCTGGAAACACCATATATTTT. The chain employs TRBV27 and TRBJ1-3; perhaps TRBD1 as D (5 bases). The CDR3 is made up of 14 amino acids. The V and J ends lost 5 bases and 1 base respectively, with 9 bases between them. Germline CDR1 is MNHEY and CDR2 is SMNVEV (reference sequence).

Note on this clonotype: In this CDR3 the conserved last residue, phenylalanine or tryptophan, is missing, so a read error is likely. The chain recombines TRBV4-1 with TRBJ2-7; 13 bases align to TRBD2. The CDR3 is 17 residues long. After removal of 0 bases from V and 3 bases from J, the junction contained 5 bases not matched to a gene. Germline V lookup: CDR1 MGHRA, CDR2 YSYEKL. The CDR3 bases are TGCGCCAGCAGCCAAGAGAAGGGACTAGCGGGGTTCTACGAGCAGTACATC. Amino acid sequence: CASSQEKGLAGFYEQYI.

The CDR3, as DNA: TGTGCCGGGAGCGGGGGACTAGTGTCAGATACGCAGTATTTT. Amino acids: CAGSGGLVSDTQYF. The gene calls are TRBV7-9 and TRBJ2-3; TRBD2 matches at 8 bases. The CDR3 sequence is 14 residues long. From germline, CDR1 is SEHNR and CDR2 FQNEAQ (reference sequence). Unmatched junction bases numbered 11, after V lost 11 bases and J lost 4 bases.

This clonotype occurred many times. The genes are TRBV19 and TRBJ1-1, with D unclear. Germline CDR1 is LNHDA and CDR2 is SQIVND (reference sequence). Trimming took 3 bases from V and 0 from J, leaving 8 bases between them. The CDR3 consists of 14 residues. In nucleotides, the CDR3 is TGTGCCAGTAGTATTAGTCACCTGAACACTGAAGCTTTCTTT. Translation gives CASSISHLNTEAFF.

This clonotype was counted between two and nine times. The CDR3 region is CASSLVTGTNGYTF. CDR3 coding DNA: TGTGCCAGCAGCTTGGTGACAGGGACGAATGGCTACACCTTC. The chain has TRBV5-6 and TRBJ1-2; 7 bases align to TRBD1. The CDR3 is 14 amino acids. The germline V gene encodes CDR1 SGHDT and CDR2 YYEEEE. V gave up 0 bases and J gave up 6 bases; unmatched junction bases: 5.

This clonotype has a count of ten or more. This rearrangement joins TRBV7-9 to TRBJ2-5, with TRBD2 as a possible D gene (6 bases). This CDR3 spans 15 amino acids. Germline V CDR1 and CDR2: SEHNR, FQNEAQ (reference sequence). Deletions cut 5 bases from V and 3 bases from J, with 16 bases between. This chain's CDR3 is CASSPWEWGEETQYF. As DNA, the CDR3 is TGTGCCAGCAGCCCCTGGGAGTGGGGGGAAGAGACCCAGTACTTC.

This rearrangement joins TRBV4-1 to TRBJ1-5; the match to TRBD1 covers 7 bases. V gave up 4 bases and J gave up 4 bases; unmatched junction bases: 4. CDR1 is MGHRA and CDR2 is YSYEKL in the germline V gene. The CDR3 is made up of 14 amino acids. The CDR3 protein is CASSRQGNNQPQHF. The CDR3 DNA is TGCGCCAGCAGCCGACAGGGAAATAATCAGCCCCAGCATTTT.

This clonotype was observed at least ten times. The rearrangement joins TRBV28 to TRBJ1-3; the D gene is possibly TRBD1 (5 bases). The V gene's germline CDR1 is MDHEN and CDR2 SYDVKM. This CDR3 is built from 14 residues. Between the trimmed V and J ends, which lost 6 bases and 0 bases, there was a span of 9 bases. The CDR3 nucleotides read TGTGCCAGCAGCCGACAGAGCTCTGGAAACACCATATATTTT. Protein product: CASSRQSSGNTIYF.

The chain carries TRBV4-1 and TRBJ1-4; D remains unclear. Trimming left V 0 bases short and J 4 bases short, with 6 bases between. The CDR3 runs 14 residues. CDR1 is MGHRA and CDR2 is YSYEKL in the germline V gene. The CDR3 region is CASSQDNLNEKLFF. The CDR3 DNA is TGCGCCAGCAGCCAAGATAATCTTAATGAAAAACTGTTTTTT.

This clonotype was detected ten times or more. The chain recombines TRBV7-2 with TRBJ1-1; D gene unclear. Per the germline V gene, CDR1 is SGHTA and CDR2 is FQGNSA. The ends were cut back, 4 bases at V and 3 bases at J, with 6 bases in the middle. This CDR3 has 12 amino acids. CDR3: CASSSYYTEAFF. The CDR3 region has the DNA TGTGCCAGCAGCTCGTATTACACTGAAGCTTTCTTT.